This T cell receptor beta chain derives from a study of cytomegalovirus exposure and HLA in healthy donors. Amplification used 60 Vbeta primers and 13 Jbeta primers. Methods used by the authors: As a later analysis found, there were 78 million or so unique TCR beta chains, of which around 10 million were shared. TCRdb's table, derived via immunoSEQ multiplex PCR, lists solely in-frame clones and lacks some. V and J calls and clone size are copied from that table; D and trimming were computed from the DNA. The table shows some 170,000 clones, with around nine tenths occurring only once. In regard to this clone: What it binds is unknown.

The CDR3 covers 16 residues. With 3 bases clipped from V and 2 bases from J, the junction kept 9 bases outside the gene matches. Looked up from germline, CDR1 is SGHKS and CDR2 is YYEKEE (reference sequence). The study's findings and limits: Reportedly, diagnosis of cytomegalovirus status by the classifier showed high specificity and sensitivity. Segments of the TCR beta V type were, in most cases, productive about 90% or about 30% of the time in an earlier analysis.

Each donor was nominally healthy when sampled (though unrecorded immune exposures were likely). The chain combines TRBV5-5 with TRBJ2-5; 8 positions agree with TRBD1. The sequenced material came from PBMCs. The clonotype originates from a woman under 40 in good health and CMV-seronegative. The CDR3 sequence is CASSSPKGQAQETQYF. CDR3 nucleotide sequence: TGTGCCAGCAGCTCCCCCAAGGGACAGGCGCAAGAGACCCAGTACTTC.